These 8 T cell receptor beta chains came from one sample sequenced in a study of shared clonotypes between healthy human individuals. Some clones are missing from TCRdb's copy, which holds only in-frame ones; the method was immunoSEQ multiplex PCR. In the table there are about 2.1 million clones, 93% of which are singletons. Positively selected for CCR7, the CD45RO-negative cells used as naive CD8 cells excluded terminally differentiated effector memory CD45RA+ cells. The material sequenced was naive CD8+ T cells from PBMCs. The source of these receptors is a man between 18 and 29 years old in good health. Some clones in this sample may be carry-over from other donors' samples.

This chain joins TRBV27 and TRBJ2-7; D may be TRBD1 (6 bases). This CDR3 contains 13 residues. Germline V gene sequence: CDR1 MNHEY, CDR2 SMNVEV (reference sequence). V gave up 9 bases and J gave up 3 bases, with 15 bases separating them. CDR3 region: CASSQLQGYEQYF. DNA of the CDR3: TGTGCCAGTTCACAACTACAGGGCTACGAGCAGTACTTC.

The chain is built from TRBV28 and TRBJ1-4; D uncertain. This CDR3 spans 14 amino acids. Per the germline V gene, CDR1 is MDHEN and CDR2 is SYDVKM. V was clipped by 3 bases and J by 0 bases, with 5 bases between them. The CDR3 protein is CASSFFSTNEKLFF. CDR3 sequence (DNA): TGTGCCAGCAGTTTTTTTTCAACTAATGAAAAACTGTTTTTT.

This sequence joins TRBV15 and TRBJ1-5; D gene ambiguous. Trimming stripped 5 bases from V and 7 bases from J, with 24 bases between. This CDR3 is 17 amino acids long. Germline-derived CDR1 and CDR2 are LNHNV and YYDKDF (reference sequence). CDR3 sequence reads: CATSVDYVTGNNQPQHF. The DNA for the CDR3 is TGTGCCACCAGCGTGGACTACGTGACGGGCAATAACCAGCCCCAGCATTTT.

This sequence joins TRBV11-2 and TRBJ2-7, with D hard to call. This CDR3 contains 14 residues. Germline CDR1 is SGHAT and CDR2 is FQNNGV. Trimming removed 0 bases at V and 4 bases at J, with 10 bases between. CDR3 loop: CASSLDARLYEQYF. The CDR3, as DNA: TGTGCCAGCAGCTTAGATGCACGGCTATACGAGCAGTACTTC.

The V gene is TRBV4-2, the J gene TRBJ2-7; D remains ambiguous. In germline, CDR1 is LGHNA, CDR2 YNFKEQ. This CDR3 has 13 amino acids. Trimming cost V 0 bases and J 3 bases, with 6 bases left between them. In nucleotides, the CDR3 is TGTGCCAGCAGCCAAGAGGTAGACTACGAGCAGTACTTC. This codes for CASSQEVDYEQYF.

The V and J genes are TRBV27 and TRBJ2-5; 9 bases match TRBD2. CDR1 and CDR2 (germline): MNHEY, SMNVEV (reference sequence). The CDR3 loop spans 16 amino acids. Unmatched junction bases numbered 7, after V lost 0 bases and J lost 5 bases. The CDR3 spells CASSLSSGSISETQYF. CDR3 coding DNA: TGTGCCAGCAGTTTATCTAGCGGGAGCATAAGCGAGACCCAGTACTTC.

This clone showed up just once. This chain links TRBV7-8 with TRBJ1-2, with D unresolved. Looked up from germline, CDR1 is SGHVS and CDR2 is FQNEAQ. This CDR3 contains 14 residues. Deletions cut 1 base from V and 5 bases from J, with 11 bases between. This CDR3 is CASSLGAGGYGYTF. The CDR3 nucleotides are TGTGCCAGCAGCTTAGGGGCGGGAGGGTATGGCTACACCTTC.

The chain is built from TRBV10-1 and TRBJ2-5, with TRBD2 matching 9 bases. Germline V gene lookup returns CDR1 WNHNN and CDR2 SYGVQD (reference sequence). J lost 0 bases, V lost 1 base, and 3 bases had no gene match. CDR3 length: 16 residues. The CDR3 protein is CASSEWTSDNQETQYF. The CDR3 nucleotides are TGCGCCAGCAGTGAGTGGACTAGCGACAACCAAGAGACCCAGTACTTC.